This T cell receptor beta chain stems from a study of beta chain features in type 1 diabetes. Study summary: Examination covered roughly 100,000,000 sorted cells spanning all samples.

Using CD45RO/CCR7/CD25/CD127/CD95/CD27, CD4+ naive, central memory, regulatory and stem cell-like memory cells were sorted. All of the isolated RNA was reverse transcribed, so expressed TCRB transcripts were sequenced. Produced via immunoSEQ multiplex PCR; TCRdb's table is partial and in-frame only. The sample consists of under 300,000 clones, 14% of them appearing once. CDR3 size: 14 residues. Trimming removed 5 bases at V and 0 bases at J, with 8 bases between. Germline V gene sequence: CDR1 MRHNA, CDR2 SNTAGT. Study results and caveats: More deletions and fewer insertions at VDJ junctions were found in patients with type 1 diabetes. For Type 1 diabetes patients, all four CD4+ subsets carried TCRB CDR3s that were moderately but significantly shorter. Patients' naive, central memory and Treg TCRB repertoires seemed closer to one another than those of healthy donors.

This clone showed up just a few times. Its target is not known. The sample comprised naive CD4+ T cells from blood. The genes are TRBV6-4 and TRBJ2-1; maybe TRBD1 (6 bases). The TCR comes from a man aged 30-40 years with type 1 diabetes. CDR3 sequence: CASSQGSSYNEQFF. The CDR3 bases are TGTGCCAGCAGTCAGGGGAGCTCCTACAATGAGCAGTTCTTC.